The 26 T cell receptor beta chains below come from one sample, sequenced in a study of long-term antiretroviral therapy in people with HIV. At the survey level, the v3.0 immunoSEQ assay was run. The repertoire was sequenced with immunoSEQ multiplex PCR; TCRdb's copy has only in-frame clones and lacks some. There are about 40,000 clones in the sample; 75% to 90% occur only once, and approximately 6% lies in the top ten. This specimen consisted of unsorted PBMCs, obtained 3.1 years after starting antiretroviral therapy. These receptors came from a woman between 50 and 59 years old with HIV.

V is TRBV7-2 and J is TRBJ2-1; perhaps TRBD2 as D (6 bases). This CDR3 region has 17 residues. Trimming left V 3 bases short and J 2 bases short, with 17 bases between. Germline CDR1 SGHTA, CDR2 FQGNSA. Written as DNA, the CDR3 is TGTGCCAGCAGCTTGGCCCTTGGGGGGTTCACCTACAATGAGCAGTTCTTC. Translation gives CASSLALGGFTYNEQFF.

The count of this clone is one. The genes are TRBV10-2 and TRBJ1-1; D ambiguous. The germline gives CDR1 WSHSY, CDR2 SAAADI. Deletions cut 3 bases from V and 3 bases from J, with 5 bases between. The CDR3 loop spans 12 amino acids. Here the CDR3 reads CASSDLDTEAFF. In DNA form, the CDR3 reads TGCGCCAGCAGTGATCTGGACACTGAAGCTTTCTTT.

This chain links TRBV7-2 with TRBJ1-5, with D possibly being TRBD1 (6 bases). Trimming left V 3 bases short and J 1 base short, with 10 bases between. Germline V gene sequence: CDR1 SGHTA, CDR2 FQGNSA. The CDR3 spans 15 residues. CDR3 in amino acids: CASSFRGGSNQPQHF. In DNA, the CDR3 is TGTGCCAGCAGCTTTAGGGGGGGGAGCAATCAGCCCCAGCATTTT.

The chain employs TRBV7-9 and TRBJ2-7; D is perhaps TRBD2 (5 bases). Trimming removed 1 base from V and 4 bases from J, with 8 bases in between. CDR3 length equals 13 residues. In germline, CDR1 is SEHNR, CDR2 FQNEAQ (reference sequence). CDR3 DNA sequence: TGTGCCAGCAGCTTAGTTACGGGATACGAGCAGTACTTC. Translating it yields CASSLVTGYEQYF.

As concerns this clone: Additional DNA sequences in this sample encode the identical CDR3. This sequence joins TRBV5-1 and TRBJ1-2; no definite D call. Germline V gives CDR1 SGHRS, CDR2 YFSETQ. The CDR3 has 13 amino acids. V was shortened by 0 bases and J by 5 bases, with 8 bases between the two germline ends. In DNA form, the CDR3 reads TGCGCCAGCAGCTTGGATGGGGAATATGGCTACACCTTC. It encodes CASSLDGEYGYTF.

The V gene is TRBV10-2, the J gene TRBJ2-1; D gene uncertain. The CDR3 contains 11 residues. V lost 0 bases and J 11 bases, leaving 5 bases between the germline ends. The germline V gene has CDR1 WSHSY and CDR2 SAAADI. The CDR3 sequence: CASSESTKQFF. The CDR3 DNA reads as TGCGCCAGCAGTGAGTCCACTAAGCAGTTCTTC.

This rearrangement joins TRBV11-2 to TRBJ2-5, with D tentatively TRBD1 (5 bases). Germline V CDR1 and CDR2: SGHAT, FQNNGV. This CDR3 has 14 residues. Trimming pared 2 bases from V and 1 base from J, leaving 8 bases between. The CDR3 region has the DNA TGTGCCAGCAGCTTACAGGGTCCCCAAGAGACCCAGTACTTC. Its translation: CASSLQGPQETQYF.

This chain joins TRBV4-1 and TRBJ2-7; tentatively, D is TRBD1 (5 bases). The V end was cut by 1 base, the J end by 6 bases, with 19 bases between. The CDR3 is 16 residues long. Germline lookup yields CDR1 MGHRA and CDR2 YSYEKL. The CDR3 sequence: CASSQASGGRGLEQYF. The DNA of the CDR3 is TGCGCCAGCAGCCAAGCTTCTGGCGGAAGGGGTCTCGAGCAGTACTTC.

On this clone: At one end the junction does not follow the germline gene, possibly because of a read error. This chain links TRBV7-7 with TRBJ2-1; 9 bases are shared with TRBD1. This CDR3 has 13 amino acids. Germline lookup yields CDR1 SSHAT and CDR2 FNYEAQ (reference sequence). This chain's CDR3 is CASSEDRGHEQFF. As DNA, the CDR3 is TGTGCTAGCAGCGAGGACAGGGGCCATGAGCAGTTCTTC.

The chain couples TRBV18 to TRBJ1-2; D gene uncertain. V was cut by 3 bases and J by 0 bases, with 5 bases left in between. Germline CDR1 is KGHSH and CDR2 is LQKENI. This CDR3 has 13 amino acids. The CDR3 spells CASSPEANYGYTF. The CDR3 DNA follows: TGTGCCAGCTCACCTGAGGCTAACTATGGCTACACCTTC.

J is TRBJ2-1 and V is TRBV9, with TRBD1 identical over 8 bases. The CDR3 runs to 12 residues. CDR1 is SGDLS and CDR2 is YYNGEE in the germline V gene. With 2 bases clipped from V and 9 bases from J, the junction kept 1 base outside the gene matches. CDR3 residues: CASSVDRGEQFF. The CDR3 bases are TGTGCCAGCAGCGTCGACAGGGGTGAGCAGTTCTTC.

The chain has TRBV7-9 and TRBJ1-4, with no clear D. The CDR3 sequence is 14 residues long. V was pared by 5 bases and J by 14 bases, with 21 bases between. Germline CDR1 reads SEHNR; CDR2 reads FQNEAQ (reference sequence). CDR3: CASSKHSLPPKLFF. For the CDR3, the DNA is TGTGCCAGCAGCAAACATTCGCTGCCCCCAAAGCTGTTTTTT. The full variable domain, in which reference TRBV7-9 and TRBJ1-4 provide the parts outside the CDR3, is DTGVSQNPRHKITKRGQNVTFRCDPISEHNRLYWYRQTLGQGPEFLTYFQNEAQLEKSRLLSDRFSAERPKGSFSTLEIQRTEQGDSAMYLCASSKHSLPPKLFFGSGTQLSVL.

The rearrangement uses TRBV27 and TRBJ2-3, with 10 bases that match TRBD2. This CDR3 is 18 amino acids long. V lost 1 base and J lost 0; bases outside the gene matches: 7. CDR1 is MNHEY, CDR2 SMNVEV, per germline (reference sequence). CDR3 DNA sequence: TGTGCCAGCAGTTTATGGGTTAGCGGGGGGCCGAGCACAGATACGCAGTATTTT. Amino acid sequence: CASSLWVSGGPSTDTQYF.

The V and J genes are TRBV5-1 and TRBJ2-3; D not certain. The CDR3 spans 14 residues. Trimming took 4 bases from V and 6 from J, leaving 15 bases between them. Germline CDR1 and CDR2: SGHRS and YFSETQ. CDR3 in amino acids: CASSTGLTVDTQYF. The CDR3 DNA is TGCGCCAGCAGCACGGGCCTAACCGTGGATACGCAGTATTTT. The full variable domain, in which reference TRBV5-1 and TRBJ2-3 provide the parts outside the CDR3, is KAGVTQTPRYLIKTRGQQVTLSCSPISGHRSVSWYQQTPGQGLQFLFEYFSETQRNKGNFPGRFSGRQFSNSRSEMNVSTLELGDSALYLCASSTGLTVDTQYFGPGTRLTVL.

This clone was observed a single time. The DNA of the CDR3 is TGCGCCAGCAGCCGGGTCCCAGGGTACGAGCAGTACTTC. It translates to CASSRVPGYEQYF. J is TRBJ2-7 and V is TRBV4-3; D may be TRBD1 (5 bases). The CDR3 length is 13 residues. Between the trimmed V and J ends, which lost 4 bases and 4 bases, there was a span of 11 bases. From germline, CDR1 is LGHNA and CDR2 YSLEER.

This clone was seen just once. This rearrangement joins TRBV7-2 to TRBJ2-2, with D perhaps TRBD1 (5 bases). V lost 4 bases, J lost 4 bases, and 13 bases lay in between. The germline CDR1 and CDR2 sequences are SGHTA and FQGNSA. The CDR3 contains 15 residues. CDR3: CASSSRTQGTGELFF. CDR3 bases: TGTGCCAGCAGCTCCCGGACCCAGGGCACCGGGGAGCTGTTTTTT.

Only a few counts were recorded for this clone. This sequence joins TRBV6-1 and TRBJ2-7; possibly TRBD1 for D (6 bases). CDR1 is MNHNS and CDR2 is SASEGT in the germline V gene. V was shortened by 6 bases and J by 0 bases, with 12 bases between the two germline ends. This CDR3 has 14 amino acids. CDR3 residues: CASRPTGFSYEQYF. In DNA, the CDR3 is TGTGCCAGCAGGCCGACAGGCTTCTCCTACGAGCAGTACTTC.

The chain combines TRBV7-9 with TRBJ2-1; 7 bases match TRBD1. This CDR3 region has 14 residues. CDR1 and CDR2 (germline): SEHNR, FQNEAQ (reference sequence). The J segment lost 5 bases and the V segment lost 3 bases, leaving 4 bases of the junction unmatched. In nucleotides, the CDR3 is TGTGCCAGCAGCTTGACAGGGACAAACAATGAGCAGTTCTTC. This codes for CASSLTGTNNEQFF. The complete variable domain, with remaining parts taken from reference TRBV7-9 and TRBJ2-1, reads DTGVSQNPRHKITKRGQNVTFRCDPISEHNRLYWYRQTLGQGPEFLTYFQNEAQLEKSRLLSDRFSAERPKGSFSTLEIQRTEQGDSAMYLCASSLTGTNNEQFFGPGTRLTVL.

J is TRBJ2-5 and V is TRBV9; D call uncertain. The CDR3 covers 14 residues. CDR1 is SGDLS, CDR2 YYNGEE, per germline. V was shortened by 0 bases and J by 5 bases, with 11 bases between the two germline ends. DNA for the CDR3: TGTGCCAGCAGCGTAGGGGTGGGAAAGGAGACCCAGTACTTC. Translating it yields CASSVGVGKETQYF.

The V gene is TRBV14, the J gene TRBJ1-2; TRBD1 might be the D (5 bases). This CDR3 region has 15 residues. In germline, CDR1 is SGHDN, CDR2 FVKESK. V was pared by 1 base and J by 4 bases, with 13 bases between. DNA for the CDR3: TGTGCCAGCAGCCAAGCGGCAGGGTCCTTCTATGGCTACACCTTC. Protein sequence: CASSQAAGSFYGYTF.

The chain employs TRBV19 and TRBJ2-3; D may be TRBD1 or TRBD2 (5 bases each). CDR1 and CDR2 (germline): LNHDA, SQIVND (reference sequence). V dropped 8 bases and J dropped 5 bases, with 17 bases sitting between them. The CDR3 contains 14 residues. CDR3 coding DNA: TGTGCCAGTTCTCAGAGGGTGGGGGTAGATACGCAGTATTTT. This encodes CASSQRVGVDTQYF.

This rearrangement joins TRBV7-2 to TRBJ2-2; 7 positions agree with TRBD2. The V gene's germline CDR1 is SGHTA and CDR2 FQGNSA. Unmatched junction bases numbered 10, after V lost 5 bases and J lost 1 base. This CDR3 comprises 17 residues. CDR3 bases: TGTGCCAGCAGCGCCCTAGCGGAATTCGGGAACACCGGGGAGCTGTTTTTT. It yields the protein CASSALAEFGNTGELFF.

This chain joins TRBV4-2 and TRBJ2-7, with D possibly being TRBD2 (6 bases). The CDR3 has 15 residues. CDR1 is LGHNA and CDR2 is YNFKEQ in the germline V gene. Trimming pared 1 base from V and 0 bases from J, leaving 10 bases between. The CDR3 sequence is CASSQALGGSYEQYF. DNA for the CDR3: TGTGCCAGCAGCCAAGCCCTCGGGGGCTCCTACGAGCAGTACTTC.

CDR3 sequence reads: CASSLGPGLAFEQYF. The CDR3 DNA reads as TGCGCCAGCAGCTTGGGACCGGGACTAGCTTTCGAGCAGTACTTC. This chain joins TRBV5-1 and TRBJ2-7; 9 bases agree with TRBD2. This CDR3 is 15 amino acids long. CDR1 is SGHRS, CDR2 YFSETQ, per germline. The junction had 7 bases not matched to a gene; V was cut back by 0 bases and J by 6 bases.

This chain uses TRBV6-1 with TRBJ1-1; D remains ambiguous. From germline, CDR1 is MNHNS and CDR2 SASEGT. CDR3 length: 13 residues. The V and J ends lost 3 bases and 7 bases respectively, with 12 bases between them. Written as DNA, the CDR3 is TGTGCCAGCAGTGACAGTCGATCGGGTGAAGCTTTCTTT. Translating it yields CASSDSRSGEAFF.

The V and J genes are TRBV5-4 and TRBJ2-7, with 7 nucleotides matching TRBD1. CDR1 SGHNT and CDR2 YYREEE come from the germline V gene (reference sequence). The CDR3 consists of 15 residues. With V trimmed by 4 bases and J by 3 bases, 10 bases remained unmatched. CDR3 protein: CASSAYRQGVYEQYF. Written as DNA, the CDR3 is TGTGCCAGCAGCGCGTACAGACAGGGAGTCTACGAGCAGTACTTC. Complete variable domain (other parts from reference TRBV5-4 and TRBJ2-7): ETGVTQSPTHLIKTRGQQVTLRCSSQSGHNTVSWYQQALGQGPQFIFQYYREEENGRGNFPPRFSGLQFPNYSSELNVNALELDDSALYLCASSAYRQGVYEQYFGPGTRLTVT.